This entry describes one T cell receptor beta chain. This sample was included in a study of T cell repertoires in cytomegalovirus infection. The CDR3 is made up of 16 amino acids. The junction had 4 bases not matched to a gene; V was cut back by 0 bases and J by 6 bases. Germline CDR1 SGHRS, CDR2 YFSETQ. TCRdb used MiXCR to reprocess the reads, holding one entry per CDR3 protein. The profile shows fewer than 200,000 distinct CDR3 sequences, roughly 9.8% of them singletons. The chain couples TRBV5-1 to TRBJ2-1, with 12 bases that match TRBD2. The source of this sequence is a human donor in good health (CMV status not recorded). Some clones in this sample may be carry-over from other donors' samples. The sample taken for sequencing was PBMCs. CDR3 sequence reads: CASSLALAGGGNEQFF. CDR3 DNA: TGCGCCAGCAGCTTGGCCCTAGCGGGAGGGGGCAATGAGCAGTTCTTC.